The 30 T cell receptor beta chains listed next were all sequenced from one sample in a study of CD8 T cells in Susac syndrome. Reverse transcription of about 0.5 to 1 ug RNA was carried out with random hexamers. MiXCR was run by TCRdb on the immunoSEQ multiplex PCR reads, yielding one entry per CDR3 protein. The table has 250,000 to 300,000 distinct CDR3 sequences, approximately 89% seen once. Sequencing was done on a sample of CD8+ T cells from PBMCs. All receptors come from a human donor with multiple sclerosis.

This clonotype was observed once. This chain connects TRBV20-1 to TRBJ2-1, with 8 bases fitting TRBD2. Germline loops: CDR1 DFQATT, CDR2 SNEGSKA (reference sequence). Trimming removed 6 bases from V and 3 bases from J; junction bases left unmatched: 7. The CDR3 is made up of 14 amino acids. Written as DNA, the CDR3 is TGCAGTGCCGCCGTACTAGCGGACTACAATGAGCAGTTCTTC. Protein: CSAAVLADYNEQFF.

The chain combines TRBV29-1 with TRBJ2-7, with D perhaps TRBD2 (5 bases). The CDR3 sequence is 15 residues long. V lost 4 bases and J 3 bases, leaving 19 bases between the germline ends. The germline CDR1 and CDR2 sequences are SQVTM and ANQGSEA. CDR3 in DNA: TGCAGCGTTGTGTCTCCCGGAGGCTACGTCTACGAGCAGTACTTC. It translates to CSVVSPGGYVYEQYF.

The rearrangement joins TRBV5-6 to TRBJ1-1; D possibly corresponds to TRBD1 (5 bases). This CDR3 is built from 13 residues. Trimming stripped 3 bases from V and 6 bases from J, with 12 bases between. Germline values: CDR1 SGHDT, CDR2 YYEEEE. The CDR3 protein is CASSSGQLAEAFF. The CDR3 bases are TGTGCCAGCAGCTCTGGACAACTCGCTGAAGCTTTCTTT.

The chain links TRBV5-4 to TRBJ1-2, with D possibly being TRBD1 (5 bases). The CDR3 totals 13 residues. V lost 3 bases, J lost 7 bases, and 13 bases lay in between. The germline gives CDR1 SGHNT, CDR2 YYREEE (reference sequence). The CDR3, as DNA: TGTGCCAGCAGCTGGTGGGGGGAAGCTGGCTACACCTTC. This codes for CASSWWGEAGYTF.

This sequence joins TRBV5-1 and TRBJ1-4; D is possibly TRBD1 (5 bases). Per germline, CDR1 SGHRS and CDR2 YFSETQ. The V gene lost 2 bases and the J gene lost 7 bases, with 18 bases spanning the gap. This CDR3 spans 16 amino acids. CDR3 nucleotides: TGCGCCAGCAGCTTTAGTGAGAGGGGTGTCGCTGAAAAACTGTTTTTT. Its protein product is CASSFSERGVAEKLFF. Full variable domain (remainder filled in from reference TRBV5-1 and TRBJ1-4): KAGVTQTPRYLIKTRGQQVTLSCSPISGHRSVSWYQQTPGQGLQFLFEYFSETQRNKGNFPGRFSGRQFSNSRSEMNVSTLELGDSALYLCASSFSERGVAEKLFFGSGTQLSVL.

The chain employs TRBV2 and TRBJ2-1, with 10 bases aligning to TRBD2. With V trimmed by 6 bases and J by 4 bases, 6 bases remained unmatched. Germline assignment: CDR1 SNHLY and CDR2 FYNNEI. There are 15 residues in the CDR3. The CDR3 coding sequence is TGTGCCAGCAGGAGGACTAGCGGAGGATACAATGAGCAGTTCTTC. Protein sequence: CASRRTSGGYNEQFF.

This clonotype was recorded a few times. DNA for the CDR3: TGTGCCAGCAGTACTTTGACAGAGAACACTGAAGCTTTCTTT. Translation gives CASSTLTENTEAFF. The V gene is TRBV6-1, the J gene TRBJ1-1, with a tentative D call TRBD1 (5 bases). There are 14 residues in the CDR3. The V end was cut by 5 bases, the J end by 1 base, with 11 bases between. Germline V gene data show CDR1 as MNHNS and CDR2 as SASEGT.

The V and J genes are TRBV4-1 and TRBJ2-2; no definite D call. Trimming removed 4 bases from V and 5 bases from J, with 11 bases in between. Per the germline V gene, CDR1 is MGHRA and CDR2 is YSYEKL. CDR3 size: 14 residues. In DNA form, the CDR3 reads TGCGCCAGCAGCCGTTCAACCTTTACCGGGGAGCTGTTTTTT. This codes for CASSRSTFTGELFF.

This chain uses TRBV10-3 with TRBJ2-7; 11 bases match TRBD2. This CDR3 region has 15 residues. CDR1 and CDR2 from the germline V gene are ENHRY and SYGVKD. V lost 2 bases and J lost 5; bases outside the gene matches: 5. DNA for the CDR3: TGTGCCATCAGTGAGCCGACTAGCGGGATCAACGAGCAGTACTTC. It is translated as CAISEPTSGINEQYF.

V gene TRBV9 combines with J gene TRBJ1-1; TRBD1 is a possible D gene (5 bases). CDR1 SGDLS and CDR2 YYNGEE come from the germline V gene. This CDR3 comprises 17 residues. V was pared by 3 bases and J by 0 bases, with 18 bases between. CDR3 sequence reads: CASSGWGTTPMNTEAFF. CDR3 DNA: TGTGCCAGCAGCGGCTGGGGCACAACCCCCATGAACACTGAAGCTTTCTTT.

This clonotype showed up just once. V usage is TRBV7-9 and J usage is TRBJ2-1, with 9 positions matching TRBD2. Germline CDR1 and CDR2: SEHNR and FQNEAQ (reference sequence). CDR3 length equals 17 residues. After removal of 1 base from V and 14 bases from J, the junction contained 18 bases not matched to a gene. The CDR3 reads CASSLVGRLAAPLKEFF. Written as DNA, the CDR3 is TGTGCCAGCAGCTTAGTCGGGCGACTAGCGGCACCCCTCAAGGAGTTCTTC.

The rearrangement links TRBV20-1 to TRBJ1-1; D unresolved. CDR3 length: 12 amino acids. V was cut by 3 bases and J by 4 bases, with 9 bases left in between. Germline V CDR1 and CDR2: DFQATT, SNEGSKA (reference sequence). CDR3 nucleotide sequence: TGCAGTGCTAGCGCTTCAGTCACTGAAGCTTTCTTT. Translating gives CSASASVTEAFF.

The chain couples TRBV12-3 or TRBV12-4 to TRBJ1-5, with D possibly matching TRBD1 (5 bases). Trimming left V 3 bases short and J 6 bases short, with 9 bases between. The CDR3 runs 13 residues. The CDR3 region has the DNA TGTGCCAGCAGTTTTTCAGGGATTCAGCCCCAGCATTTT. Encoded protein: CASSFSGIQPQHF.

The rearrangement links TRBV29-1 to TRBJ2-1, with D possibly TRBD2 on 7 matching bases. CDR1 and CDR2 from the germline V gene are SQVTM and ANQGSEA. V was cut by 1 base and J by 7 bases, with 14 bases left in between. The CDR3 length is 14 residues. The CDR3 nucleotides read TGCAGCGTTGAAGTGACGGGGGGCAGGAATGAGCAGTTCTTC. This encodes CSVEVTGGRNEQFF.

The chain has TRBV7-3 and TRBJ2-7, with 8 positions matching TRBD1. Germline-derived CDR1 and CDR2 are SGHTA and FQGTGA. The CDR3 spans 13 residues. V was pared by 6 bases and J by 5 bases, with 6 bases of the junction left unmatched. The CDR3 DNA reads TGTGCCAGCAGTTATGACAGGGGACACGAGCAGTACTTC. The encoded protein is CASSYDRGHEQYF.

This clonotype appeared a single time. This chain connects TRBV10-3 to TRBJ1-1, with 10 bases fitting TRBD1. Losses at the gene ends were 6 bases for V and 5 bases for J; bases not matched to a gene: 6. CDR1 and CDR2 from the germline V gene are ENHRY and SYGVKD. This CDR3 has 14 residues. The CDR3 reads CAISPDRGDTEAFF. CDR3 nucleotide sequence: TGTGCCATCAGCCCGGACAGGGGGGATACTGAAGCTTTCTTT.

Written as DNA, the CDR3 is TGCGCCAGCAGCCAAGAGGCCGGGGGGATCACAGATACGCAGTATTTT. Amino acids: CASSQEAGGITDTQYF. V usage is TRBV4-3 and J usage is TRBJ2-3; TRBD2 aligns across 7 bases. The germline gives CDR1 LGHNA, CDR2 YSLEER. There are 16 residues in the CDR3. Germline trimming cut 0 bases from V and 2 bases from J; bases unmatched to any gene: 5.

The V and J genes are TRBV7-3 and TRBJ2-7; TRBD1 matches 7 bases. The CDR3 runs to 15 residues. Losses at the gene ends were 2 bases for V and 2 bases for J; bases not matched to a gene: 6. Germline loops: CDR1 SGHTA, CDR2 FQGTGA. In nucleotides, the CDR3 is TGTGCCAGCAGCTTAGTCGGGACAGCGACCTACGAGCAGTACTTC. Protein product: CASSLVGTATYEQYF. Full variable domain (missing parts from reference TRBV7-3 and TRBJ2-7): GAGVSQTPSNKVTEKGKYVELRCDPISGHTALYWYRQSLGQGPEFLIYFQGTGAADDSGLPNDRFFAVRPEGSVSTLKIQRTERGDSAVYLCASSLVGTATYEQYFGPGTRLTVT.

The chain employs TRBV19 and TRBJ2-7; tentative D call: TRBD2 (7 bases). Germline V lookup: CDR1 LNHDA, CDR2 SQIVND (reference sequence). This CDR3 spans 14 amino acids. V lost 4 bases, J lost 3 bases, and 13 bases lay in between. CDR3 sequence: CASSTRGLIYEQYF. The CDR3 bases are TGTGCCAGTAGTACGCGGGGGCTAATCTACGAGCAGTACTTC.

This clonotype has a single count. The chain uses TRBV19 and TRBJ2-1; 10 bases are shared with TRBD2. Germline CDR1 reads LNHDA; CDR2 reads SQIVND (reference sequence). The CDR3 covers 13 residues. The trim removed 6 bases at V and 7 bases at J, leaving 3 bases unmatched. The CDR3 spells CASRSGRGNEQFF. CDR3 sequence (DNA): TGTGCCAGTAGGAGCGGGAGGGGTAATGAGCAGTTCTTC.

The genes are TRBV27 and TRBJ2-1; 8 nucleotides agree with TRBD1. This CDR3 contains 16 residues. Looked up from germline, CDR1 is MNHEY and CDR2 is SMNVEV (reference sequence). V lost 0 bases to trimming and J lost 4 bases; unmatched junction nucleotides: 5. This CDR3 is CASSLSAGGTYNEQFF. The CDR3 DNA reads TGTGCCAGCAGTTTATCAGCAGGGGGCACTTACAATGAGCAGTTCTTC.

In the case of this clonotype: One end of the junction does not line up with germline, which may come from a read error. The chain employs TRBV12-3 or TRBV12-4 and TRBJ1-1, with TRBD1 as a possible D gene (5 bases). The CDR3 sequence is 15 residues long. DNA for the CDR3: TGTGCCAGCATTTTAGGGGACGGGGTGAACACTGAAGCTTTCTTT. Translation gives CASILGDGVNTEAFF.

This chain joins TRBV6-5 and TRBJ2-4; D possibly corresponds to TRBD2 (6 bases). Trimming took off 4 bases at V and 8 bases at J, with 24 bases between the two ends. The CDR3 has 17 amino acids. Germline V gene lookup returns CDR1 MNHEY and CDR2 SVGAGI. The CDR3, as DNA: TGTGCCAGCAGTTCCGTCGGGGGAGCGGGCTTAAGGGACATTCAGTACTTC. Protein product: CASSSVGGAGLRDIQYF.

This clonotype was counted a single time. The chain carries TRBV30 and TRBJ1-5; 9 bases fit TRBD1. Germline loops: CDR1 GTSNPN, CDR2 SVGIG (reference sequence). CDR3 size: 13 residues. Germline trimming cut 5 bases from V and 1 base from J; bases unmatched to any gene: 0. In DNA form, the CDR3 reads TGTGCCTGGGGGACAGGGAGCAATCAGCCCCAGCATTTT. This gives the protein CAWGTGSNQPQHF.

The chain recombines TRBV4-2 with TRBJ1-6; tentative D call: TRBD1 (5 bases). This CDR3 is 14 amino acids long. V lost 5 bases and J lost 7, with 12 bases in between. The germline V gene encodes CDR1 LGHNA and CDR2 YNFKEQ. CDR3 region: CASSRGVGNSPLHF. The CDR3 DNA sequence: TGTGCCAGCAGCAGGGGTGTGGGGAATTCACCCCTCCACTTT.

This chain links TRBV6-1 with TRBJ2-1, with 8 bases aligning to TRBD2. The V and J ends lost 8 bases and 5 bases, in that order; junction bases with no gene match: 8. The CDR3 has 14 amino acids. The V gene's germline CDR1 is MNHNS and CDR2 SASEGT. CDR3 region: CASGKAGANNEQFF. In nucleotides, the CDR3 is TGTGCCAGCGGTAAAGCGGGAGCGAACAATGAGCAGTTCTTC.

This chain joins TRBV2 and TRBJ2-7; no reliable D call. Germline CDR1 and CDR2: SNHLY and FYNNEI. Trimming took 6 bases from V and 4 from J, leaving 16 bases between them. The CDR3 consists of 14 residues. In nucleotides, the CDR3 is TGTGCCAGCAGGAGACCGATAGACGGGTACGAGCAGTACTTC. It codes for CASRRPIDGYEQYF.

Points on this clonotype: The junction departs from germline at one end; a sequencing error may be responsible. The rearrangement joins TRBV20-1 to TRBJ2-1; D perhaps matches TRBD1 (5 bases). Germline V CDR1 and CDR2: DFQATT, SNEGSKA (reference sequence). The CDR3 spans 15 residues. The CDR3 region is CSASLTARSYSEQFF. In nucleotides, the CDR3 is TGCAGTGCTTCCCTGACAGCTAGATCCTACAGTGAGCAGTTCTTC.

V gene TRBV20-1 combines with J gene TRBJ2-1; TRBD2 matches 7 bases. The CDR3 has 16 residues. Germline trimming cut 6 bases from V and 7 bases from J; bases unmatched to any gene: 18. Germline loops: CDR1 DFQATT, CDR2 SNEGSKA (reference sequence). The CDR3 here is CSAISLGTNKWNEQFF. Written as DNA, the CDR3 is TGCAGTGCAATCAGCCTCGGGACTAACAAGTGGAATGAGCAGTTCTTC.

The chain employs TRBV29-1 and TRBJ2-7; no firm D call. Germline V gives CDR1 SQVTM, CDR2 ANQGSEA. The CDR3 length is 11 residues. The V gene lost 2 bases and the J gene lost 1 base, with 3 bases spanning the gap. CDR3 coding DNA: TGCAGCGTTGAACAGTCCTACGAGCAGTACTTC. Its protein product is CSVEQSYEQYF.